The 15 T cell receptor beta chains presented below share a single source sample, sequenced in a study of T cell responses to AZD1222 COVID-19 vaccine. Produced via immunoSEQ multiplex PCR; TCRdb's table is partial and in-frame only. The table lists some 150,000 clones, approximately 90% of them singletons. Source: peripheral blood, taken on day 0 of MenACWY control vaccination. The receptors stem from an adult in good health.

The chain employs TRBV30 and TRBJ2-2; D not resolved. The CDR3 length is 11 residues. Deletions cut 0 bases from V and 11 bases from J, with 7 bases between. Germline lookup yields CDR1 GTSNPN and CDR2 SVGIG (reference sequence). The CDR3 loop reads CAWSVGGELFF. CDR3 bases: TGTGCCTGGAGTGTGGGTGGCGAGCTGTTTTTT. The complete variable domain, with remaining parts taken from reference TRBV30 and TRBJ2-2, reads SQTIHQWPATLVQPVGSPLSLECTVEGTSNPNLYWYRQAAGRGLQLLFYSVGIGQISSEVPQNLSASRPQDRQFILSSKKLLLSDSGFYLCAWSVGGELFFGEGSRLTVL.

As DNA, the CDR3 is TGTGCCAGCAGCGGCCTGGGGGATCAGCCCCAGCATTTT. Protein sequence: CASSGLGDQPQHF. The chain couples TRBV28 to TRBJ1-5; possibly TRBD1 for D (5 bases). The V gene's germline CDR1 is MDHEN and CDR2 SYDVKM. This CDR3 comprises 13 residues. The V end lost 6 bases, the J end lost 5 bases, and 11 bases lay between the germline ends.

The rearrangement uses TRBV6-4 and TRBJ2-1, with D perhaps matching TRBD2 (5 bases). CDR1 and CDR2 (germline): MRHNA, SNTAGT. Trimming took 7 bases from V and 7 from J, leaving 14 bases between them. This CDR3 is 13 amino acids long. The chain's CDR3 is CASTLQPGNEQFF. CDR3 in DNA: TGTGCCAGCACCCTACAGCCGGGGAATGAGCAGTTCTTC.

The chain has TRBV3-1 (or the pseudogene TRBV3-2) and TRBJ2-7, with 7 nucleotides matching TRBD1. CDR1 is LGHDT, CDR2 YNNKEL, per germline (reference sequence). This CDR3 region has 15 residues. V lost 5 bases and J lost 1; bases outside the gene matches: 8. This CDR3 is CASSFRQGRSYEQYF. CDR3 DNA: TGTGCCAGCAGCTTCCGACAGGGACGATCCTACGAGCAGTACTTC.

CDR3: CASSNRLAGFF. The CDR3 nucleotides are TGTGCCAGCAGTAACCGACTAGCTGGGTTCTTC. V usage is TRBV2 and J usage is TRBJ2-1, with 7 positions matching TRBD2. V trimming: 5 bases; J trimming: 15 bases; junction bases outside the gene matches: 7. CDR3 length: 11 residues. CDR1 is SNHLY and CDR2 is FYNNEI in the germline V gene.

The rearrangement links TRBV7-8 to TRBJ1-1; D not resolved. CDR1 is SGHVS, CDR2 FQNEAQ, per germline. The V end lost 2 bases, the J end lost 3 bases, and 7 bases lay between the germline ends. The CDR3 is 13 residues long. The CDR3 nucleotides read TGTGCCAGCAGCTTATCTAGGTACACTGAAGCTTTCTTT. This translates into CASSLSRYTEAFF.

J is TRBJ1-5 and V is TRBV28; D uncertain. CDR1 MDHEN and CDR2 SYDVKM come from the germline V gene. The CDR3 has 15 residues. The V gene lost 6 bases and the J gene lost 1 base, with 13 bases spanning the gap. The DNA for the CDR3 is TGTGCCAGCAGCGGCATGTCAAACAGCAATCAGCCCCAGCATTTT. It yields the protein CASSGMSNSNQPQHF.

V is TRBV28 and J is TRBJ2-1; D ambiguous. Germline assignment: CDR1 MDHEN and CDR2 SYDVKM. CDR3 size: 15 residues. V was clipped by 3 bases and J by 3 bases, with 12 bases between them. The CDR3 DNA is TGTGCCAGCAGTTTGGGCTTGCCCCACTACAATGAGCAGTTCTTC. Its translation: CASSLGLPHYNEQFF.

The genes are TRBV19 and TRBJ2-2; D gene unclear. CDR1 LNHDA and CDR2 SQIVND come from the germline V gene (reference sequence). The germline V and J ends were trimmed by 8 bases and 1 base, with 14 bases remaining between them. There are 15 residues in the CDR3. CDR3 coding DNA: TGTGCCAGTGTCTCCTCTCCTCTGAACACCGGGGAGCTGTTTTTT. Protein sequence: CASVSSPLNTGELFF.

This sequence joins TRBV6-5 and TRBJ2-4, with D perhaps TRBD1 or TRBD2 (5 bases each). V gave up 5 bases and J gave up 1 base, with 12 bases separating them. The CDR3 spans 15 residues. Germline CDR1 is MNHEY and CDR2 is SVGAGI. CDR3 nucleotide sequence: TGTGCCAGCAGTCAGGTGGGGACGGCCAAAAACATTCAGTACTTC. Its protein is CASSQVGTAKNIQYF.

CDR3 protein: CASSDDRGNQPQHF. For the CDR3, the DNA is TGTGCCAGCAGTGACGACCGGGGCAATCAGCCCCAGCATTTT. The genes are TRBV2 and TRBJ1-5, with unresolved D. In germline, CDR1 is SNHLY, CDR2 FYNNEI. V gave up 3 bases and J gave up 2 bases, with 8 bases separating them. This CDR3 contains 14 residues. Filled out from reference TRBV2 and TRBJ1-5, the complete variable domain reads EPEVTQTPSHQVTQMGQEVILRCVPISNHLYFYWYRQILGQKVEFLVSFYNNEISEKSEIFDDQFSVERPDGSNFTLKIRSTKLEDSAMYFCASSDDRGNQPQHFGDGTRLSIL.

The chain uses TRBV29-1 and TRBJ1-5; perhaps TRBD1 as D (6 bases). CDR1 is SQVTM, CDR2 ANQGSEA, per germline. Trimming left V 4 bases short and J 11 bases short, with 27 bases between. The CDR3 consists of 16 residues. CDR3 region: CSVVITGMAHPVSQHF. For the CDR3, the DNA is TGCAGCGTTGTCATTACAGGGATGGCCCATCCCGTATCCCAGCATTTT. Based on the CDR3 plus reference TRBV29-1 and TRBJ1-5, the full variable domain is SAVISQKPSRDICQRGTSLTIQCQVDSQVTMMFWYRQQPGQSLTLIATANQGSEATYESGFVIDKFPISRPNLTFSTLTVSNMSPEDSSIYLCSVVITGMAHPVSQHFGDGTRLSIL.

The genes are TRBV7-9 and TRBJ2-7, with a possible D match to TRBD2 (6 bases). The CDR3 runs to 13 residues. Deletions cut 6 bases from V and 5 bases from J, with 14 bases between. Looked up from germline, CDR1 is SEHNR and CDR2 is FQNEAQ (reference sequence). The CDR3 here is CASRRDGRDEQYF. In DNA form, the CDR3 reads TGTGCCAGCAGGCGGGACGGCCGCGACGAGCAGTACTTC.

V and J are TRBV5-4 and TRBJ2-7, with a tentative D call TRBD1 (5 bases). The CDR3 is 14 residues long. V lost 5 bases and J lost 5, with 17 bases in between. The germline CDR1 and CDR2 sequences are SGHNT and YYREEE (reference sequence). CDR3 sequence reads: CASSSTGVSNEQYF. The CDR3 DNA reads TGTGCCAGCAGTTCAACAGGAGTCAGCAACGAGCAGTACTTC.

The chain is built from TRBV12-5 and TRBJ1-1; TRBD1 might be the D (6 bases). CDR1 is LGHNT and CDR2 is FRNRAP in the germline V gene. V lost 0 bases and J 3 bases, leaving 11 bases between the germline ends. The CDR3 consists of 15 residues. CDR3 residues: CASGLVHGQYTEAFF. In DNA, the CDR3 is TGTGCTAGTGGTTTGGTACATGGACAGTACACTGAAGCTTTCTTT.